The 7 T cell receptor beta chains in this list originate from one sample, sequenced in a study of T-cell reconstitution after alpha-beta-depleted transplantation in children. Unique molecular identifiers were incorporated during preparation of the TCRbeta library. TCRdb used MiXCR to reprocess the PCR reads, holding one entry per CDR3 protein. This sample has under 350,000 distinct CDR3 sequences, with over 8% found just once. The sequenced sample was PBMCs from the stem cell graft donor, obtained from the stem cell graft. The receptors stem from a human donor who donated a stem cell graft to a child with SCID.

This clonotype was seen a handful of times. The rearrangement joins TRBV12-3 or TRBV12-4 to TRBJ2-3, with 9 bases matching TRBD1. V was pared by 4 bases and J by 1 base, with 9 bases of the junction left unmatched. CDR3 size: 17 residues. Written as DNA, the CDR3 is TGTGCCAGCAGTTCCCCAGCCTGGACAGGGGGCACAGATACGCAGTATTTT. Protein sequence: CASSSPAWTGGTDTQYF.

A word on this clonotype: Its ends do not fully match the called genes, so a read error is possible. The chain has TRBV7-2 and TRBJ2-7; 9 bases line up with TRBD1. Germline V CDR1 and CDR2: SGHTA, FQGNSA. The CDR3 contains 13 residues. This CDR3 reads CASSLDLGQGRHF. In DNA, the CDR3 is TGTGCCAGCAGCCTGGATTTGGGACAGGGAAGACACTTC.

This clonotype was counted a few times. This chain's CDR3 is CSASLAGGNTGELFF. The CDR3 nucleotides are TGCAGTGCTAGTCTAGCGGGGGGGAACACCGGGGAGCTGTTTTTT. The chain uses TRBV20-1 and TRBJ2-2; 11 bases map to TRBD2. Germline CDR1 reads DFQATT; CDR2 reads SNEGSKA (reference sequence). This CDR3 comprises 15 residues. Losses at the gene ends were 3 bases for V and 1 base for J; bases not matched to a gene: 1.

V usage is TRBV20-1 and J usage is TRBJ2-5; no firm D call. V lost 2 bases, J lost 0 bases, and 7 bases lay in between. CDR1 is DFQATT and CDR2 is SNEGSKA in the germline V gene (reference sequence). The CDR3 loop spans 13 amino acids. The CDR3 bases are TGCAGTGCTAGATTTTCTAACCAAGAGACCCAGTACTTC. The encoded protein is CSARFSNQETQYF.

CDR3 protein: CASSPVGPTGELFF. CDR3 DNA sequence: TGTGCCAGCAGTCCCGTTGGGCCGACCGGGGAGCTGTTTTTT. This chain connects TRBV27 to TRBJ2-2; D unresolved. The ends were cut back, 5 bases at V and 5 bases at J, with 12 bases in the middle. The length of the CDR3 is 14 residues. Germline assignment: CDR1 MNHEY and CDR2 SMNVEV (reference sequence).

The chain couples TRBV9 to TRBJ2-3; D is ambiguous. CDR3 length: 16 amino acids. V lost 0 bases and J lost 0, with 11 bases in between. The germline V gene has CDR1 SGDLS and CDR2 YYNGEE. CDR3 sequence (DNA): TGTGCCAGCAGCGTAGTTGGCGCCTCTAGCACAGATACGCAGTATTTT. This translates into CASSVVGASSTDTQYF.

This clonotype was seen a few times. The rearrangement links TRBV4-2 to TRBJ2-1, with D unresolved. The CDR3 consists of 15 residues. Germline assignment: CDR1 LGHNA and CDR2 YNFKEQ. V was cut by 0 bases and J by 8 bases, with 14 bases left in between. The CDR3 coding sequence is TGTGCCAGCAGCCAAGAAAGGGTAATTGAGGATGAGCAGTTCTTC. Protein: CASSQERVIEDEQFF.